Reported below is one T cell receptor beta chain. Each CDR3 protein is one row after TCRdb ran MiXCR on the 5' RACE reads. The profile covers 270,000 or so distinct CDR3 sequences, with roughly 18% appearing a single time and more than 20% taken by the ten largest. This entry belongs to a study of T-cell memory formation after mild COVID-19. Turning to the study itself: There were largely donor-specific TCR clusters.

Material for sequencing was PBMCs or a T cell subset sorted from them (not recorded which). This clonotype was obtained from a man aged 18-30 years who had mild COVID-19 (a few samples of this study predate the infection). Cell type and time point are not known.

The CDR3 sequence is CASSQDRGRTGELFF. DNA of the CDR3: TGCGCCAGCAGCCAAGATCGAGGGAGAACCGGGGAGCTGTTTTTT. The chain joins TRBV4-1 to TRBJ2-2; possible D gene TRBD2, 5 bases. The CDR3 is 15 residues long. CDR1 is MGHRA, CDR2 YSYEKL, per germline. Trimming removed 0 bases from V and 5 bases from J, with 10 bases in between.